Each of the 4 T cell receptor beta chains below was sequenced from the same sample in a study of T cell clusters in autoimmune cytopenias. TRB rearrangements were amplified by touch-down multiplex PCR with mixed TRB-A/B primers. After re-calling the multiplex PCR reads, TCRdb lists one entry per CDR3 protein, DNA absent. In all, the sample yields 5,000 to 6,500 distinct CDR3 sequences. Tens of thousands of genome equivalents of blood DNA were amplified for TRB. Source material: peripheral blood. Receptors originate from a human donor with an autoimmune cytopenia or autoimmune hepatitis (not recorded which).

In terms of frequency, this clonotype is medium-sized (0.01 to 0.1%). The CDR3 loop reads CSVAQGTYEQYF. The rearrangement links TRBV29-1 to TRBJ2-7; the D gene TCRdb calls, TRBD1, cannot be checked with no DNA. The CDR3 length is 12 residues. Germline CDR1 SQVTM, CDR2 ANQGSEA.

CDR3 amino acids: CSARVAGLLYNEQFF. The chain couples TRBV20-1 to TRBJ2-1; TCRdb selects TRBD2, and the lack of DNA leaves this call unchecked. CDR1 and CDR2 (germline): DFQATT, SNEGSKA (reference sequence). This CDR3 spans 15 amino acids.

According to its frequency, this clonotype is medium-sized (0.01 to 0.1%). The CDR3 sequence: CASSLAGGVTGELFF. The rearrangement joins TRBV7-6 to TRBJ2-2; lacking DNA, the TRBD1 call made by TCRdb goes unchecked. In germline, CDR1 is SGHVS, CDR2 FNYEAQ. There are 15 residues in the CDR3.

Considering frequency, this clonotype is medium-sized (0.01 to 0.1%). The chain employs TRBV27 and TRBJ2-7; TCRdb selects TRBD2, and the lack of DNA leaves this call unchecked. Germline V gene lookup returns CDR1 MNHEY and CDR2 SMNVEV (reference sequence). The CDR3 length is 14 residues. CDR3 sequence reads: CASSQTGTSYEQYF.